This entry describes one TCR beta chain. Its target is unknown. Relative to the germline gene, one junction end is altered; a read error may explain this. TCR beta cDNA came from about 0.45 ug total RNA, primed with a constant-region primer. ARM-PCR, slightly modified, supplied the TCR beta libraries through three nested multiplex PCR rounds. Primers for the first two PCR rounds were TRBV1-TRBV30 forward primers and a C-beta reverse primer (approximately 10 cycles per round). MiXCR was run by TCRdb on the multiplex PCR reads, yielding one entry per CDR3 protein. This sample has approximately 340,000 distinct CDR3 sequences, with roughly two thirds found just once. CDR3 length: 17 residues. Germline-derived CDR1 and CDR2 are SGHAT and FQNNGV. Unsorted whole blood served as the source of blood RNA, and germline DNA was extracted as well. Patients had chronic HBV infection and were treatment-naive. The data were taken from a study of tumor-infiltrating lymphocytes in primary liver carcinoma.

Whole-study findings and limits: Tumor top-250-clone fractions significantly exceeded those of blood (p = 0.039).

The TCR originated in a man aged 40-50 years with primary liver carcinoma and hepatitis B virus infection. The sample consisted of peripheral blood. The chain carries TRBV11-2 and TRBJ2-1; 8 bases agree with TRBD1. The CDR3 here is CSSSLGSVDRDYNEQFF. DNA for the CDR3: TGTTCCAGCAGCTTAGGTTCGGTGGACAGGGACTACAATGAGCAGTTCTTC.